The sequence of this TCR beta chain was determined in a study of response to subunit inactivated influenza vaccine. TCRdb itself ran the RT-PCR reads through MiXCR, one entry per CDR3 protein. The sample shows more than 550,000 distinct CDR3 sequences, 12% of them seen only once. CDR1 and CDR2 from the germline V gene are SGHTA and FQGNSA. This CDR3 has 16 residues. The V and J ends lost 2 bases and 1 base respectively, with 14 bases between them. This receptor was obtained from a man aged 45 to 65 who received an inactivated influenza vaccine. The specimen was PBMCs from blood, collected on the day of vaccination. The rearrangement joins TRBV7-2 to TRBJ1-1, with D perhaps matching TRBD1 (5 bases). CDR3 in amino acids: CASSLSSGRGNTEAFF. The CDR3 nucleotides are TGTGCCAGCAGCTTATCCTCGGGGAGGGGGAACACTGAAGCTTTCTTT.